A selection of T cell receptor beta chains follows, all from one sample in a study of early T cells in non-severe SARS-CoV-2 infection. In TCRdb, the 5' RACE reads were re-called with MiXCR into one record per CDR3 protein. The table lists some 30,000 distinct CDR3 sequences, 9% of them singletons. Sequences were obtained from whole blood. These receptors were obtained from an adult who was a healthcare worker with PCR-confirmed SARS-CoV-2 infection or an uninfected control (not recorded which). Each CDR3 is given with its conserved first and last residue. A D gene is named only where the DNA matches it firmly. Clone size appears in some rows only: once, few, many, or a class for an expanded clone.

V gene: TRBV6-5
D gene: -
J gene: TRBJ1-1
clone size: -
CDR3 protein: CASIPLLGSTNTEAFF
CDR3 DNA: TGTGCCAGCATACCTTTACTCGGAAGTACGAACACTGAAGCTTTCTTT

V gene: TRBV7-6
D gene: TRBD2
J gene: TRBJ2-2
clone size: -
CDR3 protein: CASSEGLAVTGELFF
CDR3 DNA: TGTGCCAGCTCGGAGGGACTAGCGGTCACCGGGGAGCTGTTTTTT

V gene: TRBV7-8
D gene: TRBD2
J gene: TRBJ2-7
clone size: many
CDR3 protein: CASSLTGGGAWEQYF
CDR3 DNA: TGTGCCAGCAGCTTAACCGGCGGGGGGGCCTGGGAGCAGTACTTC

V gene: TRBV5-5
D gene: -
J gene: TRBJ1-2
clone size: many
CDR3 protein: CASSLGAPYGYTF
CDR3 DNA: TGTGCCAGCAGCTTGGGGGCTCCCTATGGCTACACCTTC

V gene: TRBV2
D gene: TRBD1
J gene: TRBJ1-6
clone size: -
CDR3 protein: CASSERRGQDSLLHF
CDR3 DNA: TGTGCCAGCAGTGAACGCAGGGGGCAGGATTCACTCCTCCACTTT

V gene: TRBV10-3
D gene: -
J gene: TRBJ2-3
clone size: many
CDR3 protein: CAISEPIISTDTQYF
CDR3 DNA: TGTGCCATCAGTGAGCCGATTATAAGCACAGATACGCAGTATTTT

V gene: TRBV12-5
D gene: -
J gene: TRBJ2-4
clone size: few
CDR3 protein: CASGLVRGAKNIQYF
CDR3 DNA: TGTGCTAGTGGTTTGGTAAGGGGGGCCAAAAACATTCAGTACTTC

V gene: TRBV29-1
D gene: -
J gene: TRBJ1-1
clone size: many
CDR3 protein: CSVEDPGAEAFF
CDR3 DNA: TGCAGCGTTGAAGATCCAGGGGCAGAAGCTTTCTTT

V gene: TRBV27
D gene: -
J gene: TRBJ1-1
clone size: many
CDR3 protein: CASSPGSGRLGTEAFF
CDR3 DNA: TGTGCCAGCAGTCCCGGGTCGGGAAGATTAGGCACTGAAGCTTTCTTT

V gene: TRBV5-4
D gene: TRBD2
J gene: TRBJ2-7
clone size: many
CDR3 protein: CASSLSGLAGISYEQYF
CDR3 DNA: TGTGCCAGCAGCTTGTCAGGACTAGCGGGTATCTCCTACGAGCAGTACTTC

V gene: TRBV30
D gene: TRBD1
J gene: TRBJ1-4
clone size: few
CDR3 protein: CAWRSRDRGEKLFF
CDR3 DNA: TGTGCCTGGAGATCCCGGGACAGGGGTGAAAAACTGTTTTTT

V gene: TRBV4-3
D gene: TRBD1
J gene: TRBJ2-4
clone size: -
CDR3 protein: CASSQATGTGPRENIQYF
CDR3 DNA: TGCGCCAGCAGCCAAGCCACCGGGACAGGGCCCAGGGAAAACATTCAGTACTTC

V gene: TRBV12-3/TRBV12-4
D gene: TRBD1
J gene: TRBJ1-1
clone size: many
CDR3 protein: CASSSKRGREDTEAFF
CDR3 DNA: TGTGCCAGCAGTTCAAAAAGGGGGCGCGAGGACACTGAAGCTTTCTTT

V gene: TRBV6-5
D gene: TRBD1
J gene: TRBJ1-6
clone size: many
CDR3 protein: CASSSGQGAASPLHF
CDR3 DNA: TGTGCCAGCAGTTCGGGACAGGGGGCTGCTTCACCCCTCCACTTT

V gene: TRBV30
D gene: TRBD1
J gene: TRBJ1-5
clone size: many
CDR3 protein: CAWRRTGGNQPQHF
CDR3 DNA: TGTGCCTGGAGGCGGACAGGGGGCAATCAGCCCCAGCATTTT

V gene: TRBV7-8
D gene: TRBD1
J gene: TRBJ2-3
clone size: many
CDR3 protein: CASSSGTGTGTQYF
CDR3 DNA: TGTGCCAGCAGCTCCGGGACAGGGACTGGTACGCAGTATTTT

V gene: TRBV20-1
D gene: TRBD2
J gene: TRBJ2-7
clone size: -
CDR3 protein: CSASGLAGAYEQYF
CDR3 DNA: TGCAGTGCTTCTGGACTAGCGGGGGCCTACGAGCAGTACTTC

V gene: TRBV12-3/TRBV12-4
D gene: TRBD1
J gene: TRBJ1-5
clone size: many
CDR3 protein: CASSLGDSNQPQHF
CDR3 DNA: TGTGCCAGCAGTTTAGGGGACAGTAATCAGCCCCAGCATTTT

V gene: TRBV12-5
D gene: TRBD1
J gene: TRBJ1-5
clone size: many
CDR3 protein: CASGETGGAGQPQHF
CDR3 DNA: TGTGCTAGTGGTGAGACAGGGGGCGCGGGTCAGCCCCAGCATTTT

V gene: TRBV7-3
D gene: -
J gene: TRBJ2-6
clone size: -
CDR3 protein: CASSLTALSSGANVLTF
CDR3 DNA: TGTGCCAGCAGCTTAACCGCCCTCTCCTCTGGGGCCAACGTCCTGACTTTC

V gene: TRBV10-1
D gene: TRBD1
J gene: TRBJ1-2
clone size: many
CDR3 protein: CASSNDREDGYTF
CDR3 DNA: TGCGCCAGCAGTAACGACAGGGAGGATGGCTACACCTTC

V gene: TRBV20-1
D gene: TRBD1
J gene: TRBJ1-6
clone size: few
CDR3 protein: CSANQGDNSPLHF
CDR3 DNA: TGCAGTGCAAACCAGGGGGATAATTCACCCCTCCACTTT

V gene: TRBV20-1
D gene: -
J gene: TRBJ1-5
clone size: few
CDR3 protein: CSAAGGNQPQHF
CDR3 DNA: TGCAGTGCTGCAGGAGGCAATCAGCCCCAGCATTTT

V gene: TRBV12-3/TRBV12-4
D gene: -
J gene: TRBJ1-3
clone size: many
CDR3 protein: CASSSTGPSGNTIYF
CDR3 DNA: TGTGCCAGCAGTTCGACAGGACCCTCTGGAAACACCATATATTTT

V gene: TRBV7-9
D gene: TRBD2
J gene: TRBJ2-7
clone size: -
CDR3 protein: CASSREAGVYEQYF
CDR3 DNA: TGTGCCAGCAGCAGAGAAGCGGGGGTCTACGAGCAGTACTTC

V gene: TRBV2
D gene: -
J gene: TRBJ2-7
clone size: many
CDR3 protein: CASRQEEDEQYF
CDR3 DNA: TGTGCCAGCCGACAGGAGGAGGACGAGCAGTACTTC

V gene: TRBV12-3/TRBV12-4
D gene: TRBD2
J gene: TRBJ2-5
clone size: -
CDR3 protein: CASSLALAGAGETQYF
CDR3 DNA: TGTGCCAGCAGTTTAGCACTAGCGGGGGCGGGGGAGACCCAGTACTTC

V gene: TRBV5-6
D gene: -
J gene: TRBJ1-4
clone size: few
CDR3 protein: CASSGEGEKLFF
CDR3 DNA: TGTGCCAGCAGCGGCGAGGGGGAAAAACTGTTTTTT

V gene: TRBV12-3/TRBV12-4
D gene: TRBD1
J gene: TRBJ1-2
clone size: many
CDR3 protein: CASSNQARGNYGYTF
CDR3 DNA: TGTGCCAGCAGCAACCAGGCCAGGGGGAACTATGGCTACACCTTC

V gene: TRBV5-1
D gene: TRBD1
J gene: TRBJ2-7
clone size: many
CDR3 protein: CASSLTARDRGSEQYF
CDR3 DNA: TGCGCCAGCAGCTTAACCGCCCGGGACAGGGGGTCCGAGCAGTACTTC

V gene: TRBV20-1
D gene: -
J gene: TRBJ1-2
clone size: many
CDR3 protein: CSARTGLGGYTF
CDR3 DNA: TGCAGTGCTAGAACAGGGCTGGGTGGCTACACCTTC

V gene: TRBV5-1
D gene: -
J gene: TRBJ1-2
clone size: -
CDR3 protein: CASSYEGRSVGYTF
CDR3 DNA: TGCGCCAGCAGCTATGAGGGCAGAAGTGTTGGCTACACCTTC

V gene: TRBV12-3/TRBV12-4
D gene: TRBD2
J gene: TRBJ2-5
clone size: few
CDR3 protein: CASAPGLAGGQETQYF
CDR3 DNA: TGTGCCAGCGCCCCCGGACTAGCGGGGGGCCAAGAGACCCAGTACTTC

V gene: TRBV7-9
D gene: -
J gene: TRBJ2-3
clone size: many
CDR3 protein: CASSLGSLLTDTQYF
CDR3 DNA: TGTGCCAGCAGCTTAGGAAGTCTCCTCACAGATACGCAGTATTTT

V gene: TRBV7-6
D gene: -
J gene: TRBJ1-1
clone size: many
CDR3 protein: CASQTQGEAFF
CDR3 DNA: TGTGCCAGCCAGACTCAGGGGGAAGCTTTCTTT

V gene: TRBV19
D gene: -
J gene: TRBJ1-2
clone size: -
CDR3 protein: CASSIDRLSGSYTF
CDR3 DNA: TGTGCCAGTAGTATAGACCGCTTATCCGGGAGCTACACCTTC

V gene: TRBV6-2/TRBV6-3
D gene: TRBD1
J gene: TRBJ1-2
clone size: many
CDR3 protein: CASSRPLPGQGPGGYTF
CDR3 DNA: TGTGCCAGCAGTCGCCCACTCCCGGGACAGGGCCCTGGCGGCTACACCTTC

V gene: TRBV20-1
D gene: TRBD2
J gene: TRBJ2-3
clone size: many
CDR3 protein: CSAPFGGVSDTQYF
CDR3 DNA: TGCAGTGCCCCGTTCGGGGGGGTTTCTGATACGCAGTATTTT

V gene: TRBV18
D gene: -
J gene: TRBJ1-6
clone size: -
CDR3 protein: CASSEGRNSPLHF
CDR3 DNA: TGTGCCAGCTCAGAGGGCCGCAATTCACCCCTCCACTTT

V gene: TRBV6-5
D gene: -
J gene: TRBJ2-3
clone size: many
CDR3 protein: CASRPRAPDTQYF
CDR3 DNA: TGTGCCAGCAGGCCCAGGGCCCCAGATACGCAGTATTTT

V gene: TRBV27
D gene: TRBD2
J gene: TRBJ2-2
clone size: few
CDR3 protein: CASTIYPSGGLNTGELFF
CDR3 DNA: TGTGCCAGCACCATCTACCCCAGCGGGGGGCTGAACACCGGGGAGCTGTTTTTT

V gene: TRBV15
D gene: -
J gene: TRBJ1-6
clone size: few
CDR3 protein: CATRLGAVNSPLHF
CDR3 DNA: TGTGCCACCAGGTTAGGGGCCGTGAATTCACCCCTCCACTTT

V gene: TRBV9
D gene: -
J gene: TRBJ2-7
clone size: many
CDR3 protein: CASSVGWTGTGTYEQYF
CDR3 DNA: TGTGCCAGCAGCGTAGGTTGGACCGGGACGGGGACCTACGAGCAGTACTTC

V gene: TRBV7-2
D gene: TRBD2
J gene: TRBJ2-3
clone size: many
CDR3 protein: CASSLAGTSSTDTQYF
CDR3 DNA: TGTGCCAGCAGCTTAGCGGGGACTAGCAGCACAGATACGCAGTATTTT

V gene: TRBV29-1
D gene: -
J gene: TRBJ1-2
clone size: -
CDR3 protein: CSVDRGVRGYTF
CDR3 DNA: TGCAGCGTTGACAGGGGAGTACGCGGCTACACCTTC

V gene: TRBV6-5
D gene: -
J gene: TRBJ1-2
clone size: many
CDR3 protein: CASSSGYGYTF
CDR3 DNA: TGTGCCAGCAGTTCGGGGTATGGCTACACCTTC

V gene: TRBV7-9
D gene: -
J gene: TRBJ1-5
clone size: many
CDR3 protein: CASSRLGGNQPQHF
CDR3 DNA: TGTGCCAGCAGCCGACTGGGAGGCAATCAGCCCCAGCATTTT